This T cell receptor beta chain was retrieved from a study of T and B cells in COVID-19 patients (TCRdb year 2020). Background for the entire study: In this study, adaptive immunity was profiled in COVID-19 patients who either had active infection or had recovered, using TRB and IGH repertoire sequencing of peripheral blood. A recovered cohort included 19 patients who provided some 22 samples, and most of these patients had mild to moderate COVID-19 treated on an outpatient basis. Patients in the recovered cohort had a median age of almost 35 years, compared with just over 65 years for patients in the active-infection cohort. Critical illness requiring mechanical ventilation or ECMO was present in about 65% of the 20 patients in the active-infection cohort. Of the 20 patients in the active-infection cohort, 15 to 19 had comorbidities associated with unfavorable COVID-19 outcome. The TCR and BCR sequence repository comprised a few dozen patients and approximately 64 time points, with over 7 million TCR sequences analysed. Two patients were included in both the recovered and active cohorts because samples were available from active disease and after recovery. An age-matched reference group of 39 healthy donors negative for COVID-19 antibodies served as the comparison for repertoire analyses. As many as 9 follow-up blood samples were collected from each patient, and in some individuals these samples spanned different disease stages. Here is what the overall study found, with its caveats: A total of approximately 2,300 exclusive TCR clusters, including about 32 low-pGen clusters, were found in the recovered cohort. Specific T cell subsets (CD4+/Treg/CD8+) and sorted SARS-CoV-2-responsive or tetramer+ T cells had not yet been sequenced, with those experiments still ongoing. During active COVID-19 the TRB repertoires were highly clonal, but at recovery diversity and richness rose above the levels seen in healthy donors. TRBV/TRBJ gene usage was reported as strongly skewed in patients with COVID-19. Few blood samples were available from mildly ill patients while symptoms were present, and early samples from severe cases were likewise scarce. The reported TCR clusters were stated to require prospective validation before clinical use. The size of the cohort was considered insufficient for assessing HLA contributions to COVID-19 susceptibility or severity.

Sequencer: Illumina MiSeq. TRB rearrangements were amplified by multiplex PCR with BIOMED2 TRB-A/B primer pools. Illumina-compatible adapters and 7-nucleotide sample barcodes were added to the amplicons in two consecutive PCRs. Phusion HS II polymerase was used for all library PCRs. Amplicons were purified from gel with the NucleoSpin Gel and PCR Clean-up kit, quantified on Qubit, and pooled at about 3.7 nM. Amplicon pool quality was checked on an Agilent 2100 Bioanalyzer before Illumina next-generation sequencing. The authors' pipeline ran thus. MiXCR 3.0.8 with the default MiXCR reference library was used to annotate TRB rearrangements. Non-productive reads and sequences with fewer than 2 reads were removed, and every unique CDR3 nucleotide sequence was treated as one clone. Clonality, diversity, richness and V-J gene usage were computed in R 3.5.1. GLIPH2 was used to cluster TCRs by CDR3 similarity, and OLGA was used to calculate generation probabilities. Only GLIPH2 clusters containing at least four unique TCR clonotypes present in at least three individuals were kept. TCRdb trimmed public reads at Q25 via fastp, called clones via MiXCR and kept in-frame beta chains. Rows merge per CDR3 protein into single entries with the most common DNA and genes. The V and J calls shown here were made by TCRdb, not taken from the authors' results. The sample data list roughly 15,000 distinct CDR3 sequences, and around a quarter of these were observed just once. About 3% of the sample lies in the top ten.

The CDR3 holds 14 amino acids from the cysteine to the phenylalanine. Only the CDR3 DNA is retained, 42 bases long and in frame from the first base. V and J lose 5 bases and 8 bases, and a span of 13 bases separates them. The germline V gene encodes CDR1 KGHSH and CDR2 LQKENI. Genomic DNA extracted from blood was used in amounts of roughly 240-500 ng for amplification of TRB repertoires. Concerning this clonotype: Which antigen it targets is not known. Per-base quality was not reported, and no clone a single base away is much larger than it.

The clonotype comes from a human donor who had recovered from COVID-19. Material for sequencing was blood. The chain uses TRBV18 and TRBJ2-6; the D gene is unclear. The nucleotides read TGTGCCAGCTCAACCGGACGCAGCCCCAACGTCCTGACTTTC. This gives the protein CASSTGRSPNVLTF.